The next 4 T cell receptor beta chains were all read from a single sample in a study of cytomegalovirus exposure and HLA in healthy donors. The PCR contained 60 Vbeta and 13 Jbeta primers. Profiled with immunoSEQ multiplex PCR; TCRdb holds only in-frame clones, not every one. The sample includes about 140,000 clones, 72% of them seen just once. Material for sequencing was PBMCs. Receptors were obtained from a middle-aged man in good health and CMV-seronegative.

The chain uses TRBV29-1 and TRBJ2-1; tentative D call: TRBD2 (7 bases). V lost 0 bases and J 8 bases, leaving 20 bases between the germline ends. Germline V lookup: CDR1 SQVTM, CDR2 ANQGSEA. There are 16 residues in the CDR3. The CDR3 nucleotides read TGCAGCGTTGAAGATGAGGTGGCGGGGGCGGGTGATGAGCAGTTCTTC. It translates to CSVEDEVAGAGDEQFF.

Only a few counts were recorded for this clone. The rearrangement joins TRBV6-5 to TRBJ1-1; D may be TRBD1 (6 bases). There are 12 residues in the CDR3. V gave up 6 bases and J gave up 3 bases, with 8 bases separating them. Germline values: CDR1 MNHEY, CDR2 SVGAGI. The CDR3 sequence is CASRAGDTEAFF. The CDR3 nucleotides are TGTGCCAGCAGGGCAGGGGACACTGAAGCTTTCTTT.

The V gene is TRBV7-2, the J gene TRBJ2-3, with a tentative D call TRBD1 (6 bases). V lost 1 base to trimming and J lost 2 bases, with 10 bases between them. The CDR3 consists of 15 residues. In germline, CDR1 is SGHTA, CDR2 FQGNSA. CDR3 in DNA: TGTGCCAGCAGCTTAGACCAGGGGTACACAGATACGCAGTATTTT. Amino acids: CASSLDQGYTDTQYF.

This rearrangement joins TRBV5-1 to TRBJ2-7, with D possibly matching TRBD1 (6 bases). In germline, CDR1 is SGHRS, CDR2 YFSETQ. The ends were cut back, 3 bases at V and 4 bases at J, with 8 bases in the middle. The CDR3 is 12 residues long. CDR3 region: CASSWGHYEQYF. CDR3 nucleotide sequence: TGCGCCAGCAGCTGGGGACATTACGAGCAGTACTTC.